Listed below are T cell receptor beta chains from one sample, sequenced in a study of T-cell reconstitution after alpha-beta-depleted transplantation in children. TCRdb recomputed calls from the PCR reads with MiXCR, one row per CDR3 protein. The data hold approximately 400,000 distinct CDR3 sequences, with roughly 11% observed a single time. The input for sequencing was PBMCs from the stem cell graft donor, taken from the stem cell graft. Receptors originate from a human donor who donated a stem cell graft to a child with acute myeloid leukemia. Each CDR3 is given with its conserved first and last residue. A D gene is named only where the DNA matches it firmly. Expanded clones are given a class, and other clones once, few, many or no size at all.

TRBD2,NA,TRBJ2-1,TRBV20-1,CSARTSGTEKQFF,TGCAGTGCTAGGACTAGCGGCACCGAAAAGCAGTTCTTC
TRBD1,NA,TRBJ1-1,TRBV29-1,CSVESRGLITEAFF,TGCAGCGTTGAAAGCAGGGGGCTCATCACTGAAGCTTTCTTT
NA,NA,TRBJ2-4,TRBV29-1,CSVELLAKNIQYF,TGCAGCGTTGAATTGCTAGCCAAAAACATTCAGTACTTC
NA,NA,TRBJ1-3,TRBV29-1,CSAQGVLGNTIYF,TGCAGCGCCCAAGGTGTCCTCGGAAACACCATATATTTT
NA,few,TRBJ2-1,TRBV25-1,CASSESGRLGWGSEQFF,TGTGCCAGCAGTGAATCGGGTAGACTAGGGTGGGGTAGTGAGCAGTTCTTC
NA,NA,TRBJ1-1,TRBV27,CASSYRVSTEAFF,TGTGCCAGCAGCTACCGGGTCTCCACTGAAGCTTTCTTT
NA,NA,TRBJ2-2,TRBV6-5,CASSYLGTASTGELFF,TGTGCCAGCAGTTACCTCGGGACGGCCAGCACCGGGGAGCTGTTTTTT
NA,NA,TRBJ1-1,TRBV20-1,CSVSAGGKTEAFF,TGCAGTGTATCGGCGGGGGGGAAAACTGAAGCTTTCTTT
TRBD2,NA,TRBJ2-2,TRBV20-1,CSAIAGRSRELFF,TGCAGTGCCATAGCGGGGCGGTCCAGGGAGCTGTTTTTT
NA,few,TRBJ1-2,TRBV5-1,CASSFRRDGYTF,TGCGCCAGCAGCTTTAGACGCGATGGCTACACCTTC
TRBD1,NA,TRBJ2-7,TRBV20-1,CSADLRTGGTYEQYF,TGCAGTGCCGACCTAAGGACAGGGGGGACCTACGAGCAGTACTTC
NA,few,TRBJ1-2,TRBV20-1,CSARGAGVANYGYTF,TGCAGTGCTAGAGGGGCAGGGGTTGCTAACTATGGCTACACCTTC
TRBD2,many,TRBJ2-1,TRBV7-3,CASSHTSGGGDKQFF,TGTGCCAGCAGTCACACTAGCGGGGGGGGTGACAAGCAGTTCTTC
NA,many,TRBJ1-6,TRBV20-1,CSARGQQGLNSPLHF,TGCAGTGCTAGAGGCCAACAGGGTCTCAATTCACCCCTCCACTTT
NA,few,TRBJ2-1,TRBV24-1,CATSDSQGWNNEQFF,TGTGCCACCAGTGATTCGCAGGGGTGGAACAATGAGCAGTTCTTC
NA,NA,TRBJ2-2,TRBV7-2,CASSFMGRGTGELFF,TGTGCCAGCAGCTTCATGGGGAGAGGCACCGGGGAGCTGTTTTTT
NA,NA,TRBJ1-5,TRBV6-2/TRBV6-3,CASSVTLTVSNQPQHF,TGTGCCAGCAGCGTAACCCTGACAGTTAGCAATCAGCCCCAGCATTTT
TRBD2,many,TRBJ2-3,TRBV5-1,CASSPRLAGGEDTQYF,TGCGCCAGCAGCCCCAGACTAGCGGGGGGGGAAGATACGCAGTATTTT
NA,NA,TRBJ1-2,TRBV12-3/TRBV12-4,CASTPLGFGYTF,TGTGCCAGCACCCCCCTGGGGTTTGGCTACACCTTC
NA,few,TRBJ2-5,TRBV20-1,CSAEGGRVGETQYF,TGCAGTGCCGAGGGGGGCAGGGTCGGGGAGACCCAGTACTTC
TRBD2,few,TRBJ2-7,TRBV5-1,CASSFGGRQDEQYF,TGCGCCAGCAGCTTTGGCGGGAGGCAAGACGAGCAGTACTTC
TRBD1,few,TRBJ2-7,TRBV29-1,CSAKDRSGLEQYF,TGCAGCGCCAAGGACAGGTCTGGCCTGGAGCAGTACTTC
TRBD1,few,TRBJ1-1,TRBV5-1,CASSLSTGGGTEAFF,TGCGCCAGCAGCTTGTCCACAGGGGGAGGCACTGAAGCTTTCTTT